This T cell receptor beta chain was obtained from a study of T cell responses to AZD1222 COVID-19 vaccine. Points from the study as a whole: The donor cohort was predominantly white British with a female majority, and clonal diversity may have been underestimated.

In regard to this clone: Its target is unknown.

Germline V gene lookup returns CDR1 SGHRS and CDR2 YFSETQ. V was pared by 4 bases and J by 5 bases, with 7 bases of the junction left unmatched. The CDR3 spans 14 residues. Assay used: immunoSEQ multiplex PCR; TCRdb lists only in-frame clones, some missing. Of 92,000 or so clones in the sample, roughly 87% were seen once. Material: peripheral blood, obtained on day 0 of AZD1222 vaccination. The clonotype was recovered from an adult in good health. The chain is built from TRBV5-1 and TRBJ2-5; 8 positions agree with TRBD1. The CDR3 nucleotides read TGCGCCAGCAGCCCCGGACAGGGCAGGGAGACCCAGTACTTC. Its translation is CASSPGQGRETQYF.